This T cell receptor beta chain was sequenced in a study of T cell repertoires in cytomegalovirus infection. Study summary: Both CMV infection and a matching HLA type were indicated by public TCR beta signatures.

General observations from the study: People with CMV and the relevant HLA were identified by cumulative public TCR beta family frequency. HLA-C-restricted TCR beta clonotypes specific for CMV led the ex vivo response.

As concerns this clonotype: Its antigen is not identified. A much bigger clone sits one base away, suggesting this may be a read error.

This CDR3 has 15 amino acids. CDR1 and CDR2 from the germline V gene are MDHEN and SYDVKM. TCRdb analysed the reads with MiXCR anew, one entry per CDR3 protein. Of fewer than 700,000 distinct CDR3 sequences in the sample, 24% were seen once. Input material: CD8+ T cells from PBMCs. The sequence was collected from a human donor in good health (CMV status not recorded). Some clones in this sample may be carry-over from other donors' samples. This chain links TRBV28 with TRBJ2-7; D remains unclear. The CDR3 loop is CVSSRMVLSSYEQYV. The CDR3 region has the DNA TGTGTCAGCAGTAGGATGGTGTTAAGCTCCTACGAGCAGTACGTC.